The 14 T cell receptor beta chains presented below share a single source sample, sequenced in a study of tumor-infiltrating lymphocytes in primary liver carcinoma. It was from approximately 20-30 mg of unsorted bulk tissue that RNA and DNA were co-extracted. Synthesis of TCR beta cDNA was carried out from 500 ng total RNA with a constant-region primer. Investigators got TCR beta libraries out of three nested multiplex PCR rounds, done with slightly modified ARM-PCR. Primers for the first two PCR rounds were TRBV1-TRBV30 forward primers and a C-beta reverse primer (roughly 9 cycles per round). TCRdb used MiXCR to reprocess the multiplex PCR reads, holding one entry per CDR3 protein. The sample comprises about 99,000 distinct CDR3 sequences, more than 60% of which are singletons, and over 9% rests with the top ten. The sample consisted of liver tumor tissue from sampling region 5. Subset meaning: tumor region T5, tumor centre. The receptors shown here come from a woman in her sixties with primary liver carcinoma and hepatitis B virus infection.

The chain joins TRBV7-9 to TRBJ2-7; the D is unclear. The germline V and J ends were trimmed by 5 bases and 2 bases, with 16 bases remaining between them. The CDR3 totals 15 residues. Germline V lookup: CDR1 SEHNR, CDR2 FQNEAQ (reference sequence). DNA for the CDR3: TGTGCCAGCAGCATCCCAGAACAGCCGGCCTACGAGCAGTACTTC. Encoded protein: CASSIPEQPAYEQYF.

Only one count was recorded for this clonotype. A junction end diverges from the germline sequence, so it may reflect a read error. The V gene is TRBV11-2, the J gene TRBJ2-5; D is possibly TRBD1 or TRBD2 (5 bases each). In germline, CDR1 is SGHAT, CDR2 FQNNGV. The CDR3 is 13 amino acids. The DNA for the CDR3 is TGTGCTAGCAGCTTAGAATGCAAGGGGACCGAGTACTTC. Translation gives CASSLECKGTEYF. The full variable domain, in which reference TRBV11-2 and TRBJ2-5 provide the parts outside the CDR3, is EAGVAQSPRYKIIEKRQSVAFWCNPISGHATLYWYQQILGQGPKLLIQFQNNGVVDDSQLPKDRFSAERLKGVDSTLKIQPAKLEDSAVYLCASSLECKGTEYFGPGTRLLVL.

The chain joins TRBV20-1 to TRBJ2-7, with D tentatively TRBD2 (6 bases). There are 13 residues in the CDR3. V was trimmed by 6 bases and J by 0 bases, leaving 12 bases between them. From germline, CDR1 is DFQATT and CDR2 SNEGSKA (reference sequence). CDR3 sequence reads: CSAPEGYSYEQYF. In DNA form, the CDR3 reads TGCAGTGCCCCGGAGGGCTACTCCTACGAGCAGTACTTC.

About this clonotype: The junction does not match germline at one end; this may be a read error. The rearrangement joins TRBV10-3 to TRBJ1-2, with a weak D call TRBD1 (6 bases). The CDR3 is 16 residues long. CDR1 is ENHRY and CDR2 is SYGVKD in the germline V gene. The DNA for the CDR3 is TGTGCCATCACTGAGTCGGGGACAAGATCTAACTATGGCTACACCTTC. Its protein is CAITESGTRSNYGYTF.

Details on this clonotype: One end of the junction is discordant with germline, which a read error may explain. The J gene is TRBJ2-6, the V gene TRBV4-2; no clear D. Germline V gives CDR1 LGHNA, CDR2 YNFKEQ. The CDR3 runs to 15 residues. The CDR3 sequence is CTSSQDNSGANVLTF. CDR3 DNA: TGTACCAGCAGTCAAGACAACTCTGGGGCCAACGTCCTGACTTTC.

Details on this clonotype: The junction and the germline gene differ at one end; a read error may be behind it. The chain is built from TRBV29-1 and TRBJ2-1; D is perhaps TRBD1 or TRBD2 (5 bases each). The germline V gene has CDR1 SQVTM and CDR2 ANQGSEA. The CDR3 extends over 12 amino acids. The CDR3 DNA reads as TGCAGCGTTACGGGGCCTAACAAAGAGCAGTTCTTC. Translation gives CSVTGPNKEQFF.

In regard to this clonotype: The CDR3 does not end in the conserved phenylalanine or tryptophan, so this is likely a read error. The chain carries TRBV7-9 and TRBJ2-1; D is perhaps TRBD1 (6 bases). Trimming cost V 8 bases and J 6 bases, with 14 bases left between them. The germline gives CDR1 SEHNR, CDR2 FQNEAQ (reference sequence). The CDR3 totals 13 residues. This CDR3 is CASGNIQGNEQFY. As DNA, the CDR3 is TGTGCCAGCGGCAACATACAGGGCAATGAGCAGTTCTAC.

The chain is built from TRBV11-3 and TRBJ2-7, with TRBD1 as a possible D gene (6 bases). The CDR3 length is 11 residues. Trimming shortened V by 8 bases and J by 5 bases, and 10 bases separated the two germline ends. Germline-derived CDR1 and CDR2 are SGHNT and YENEEA. The CDR3 DNA follows: TGTGCCAGCGGACAGAGTCACGAGCAGTACTTC. Protein: CASGQSHEQYF.

This clonotype appeared many times. The chain's CDR3 is CASSLPLGTGGYEQYF. CDR3 coding DNA: TGTGCCAGCAGCTTACCCCTGGGGACAGGGGGCTACGAGCAGTACTTC. The rearrangement links TRBV6-5 to TRBJ2-7; 11 positions match TRBD1. The length of the CDR3 is 16 residues. Germline V gene sequence: CDR1 MNHEY, CDR2 SVGAGI. The V gene end was trimmed by 6 bases and the J gene end by 3 bases; junction bases not matched to a gene: 10.

As concerns this clonotype: This may stem from a read error, because a much larger clone lies one nucleotide away. The rearrangement joins TRBV5-1 to TRBJ2-3; TRBD2 matches 10 bases. Germline assignment: CDR1 SGHRS and CDR2 YFSETQ. This CDR3 has 18 amino acids. J gave up 0 bases and V 4 bases, and 11 bases lay outside the gene matches. CDR3 in amino acids: CASSPTRTSGTSTDTQYF. The DNA for the CDR3 is TGCGCCAGCAGCCCGACCAGGACTAGCGGTACTAGCACAGATACGCAGTATTTT. The full variable domain, rest sourced from reference TRBV5-1 and TRBJ2-3, is KAGVTQTPRYLIKTRGQQVTLSCSPISGHRSVSWYQQTPGQGLQFLFEYFSETQRNKGNFPGRFSGRQFSNSRSEMNVSTLELGDSALYLCASSPTRTSGTSTDTQYFGPGTRLTVL.

Concerning this clonotype itself: This may arise from a read error, as a much more abundant clone is one base away. Here the CDR3 omits its conserved ending phenylalanine or tryptophan, so a read error is the likely source. J is TRBJ2-7 and V is TRBV2, with D unclear. The length of the CDR3 is 12 residues. Per the germline V gene, CDR1 is SNHLY and CDR2 is FYNNEI. V lost 7 bases and J lost 0, with 7 bases in between. This chain's CDR3 is CASILSSYEQYL. As DNA, the CDR3 is TGTGCCAGCATTTTAAGCTCCTACGAGCAGTACTTA.

On this clonotype: A read error may produce the germline difference seen at one junction end. V is TRBV11-2 and J is TRBJ2-5; weak D call: TRBD1 (6 bases). This CDR3 has 13 amino acids. Germline V CDR1 and CDR2: SGHAT, FQNNGV. CDR3 sequence (DNA): TGTGCCGGCAGCTTGGAATCCAAGGGGGCCCAGTACTTC. Translating gives CAGSLESKGAQYF. The full variable domain, completed using reference TRBV11-2 and TRBJ2-5, is EAGVAQSPRYKIIEKRQSVAFWCNPISGHATLYWYQQILGQGPKLLIQFQNNGVVDDSQLPKDRFSAERLKGVDSTLKIQPAKLEDSAVYLCAGSLESKGAQYFGPGTRLLVL.

Note on this clonotype: The junction shows a germline mismatch at one end, possibly a read error. The gene calls are TRBV29-1 and TRBJ2-7; D call uncertain. The germline V gene encodes CDR1 SQVTM and CDR2 ANQGSEA. The CDR3 sequence is 11 residues long. The CDR3 DNA reads as TGCAGCGTTGAGAAAGGGAACAAGCAATACTTC. Its translation: CSVEKGNKQYF.

The chain links TRBV11-3 to TRBJ2-7; D ambiguous. V shed 1 base and J shed 5 bases, with 15 bases lying between them. CDR1 is SGHNT and CDR2 is YENEEA in the germline V gene. The CDR3 is 15 amino acids. The CDR3 loop reads CASSLGVWESHEQYF. DNA for the CDR3: TGTGCCAGCAGCTTAGGTGTATGGGAATCCCACGAGCAGTACTTC.